The entry below describes one TCR beta chain. Its antigen is not known. Sequencing was performed with immunoSEQ multiplex PCR; in TCRdb, only in-frame clones are kept and a portion is missing. The top ten hold over 8.5% of the sample, which has roughly 29,000 clones, around nine tenths seen once. The data belong to a study of T cell clonotyping in hematopoietic cell transplantation. Study-wide results and limits: Cells were unsorted, so CD4 and CD8 contributions were not separated.

V lost 2 bases, J lost 6 bases, and 17 bases lay in between. The CDR3 runs to 16 residues. Germline CDR1 and CDR2: MNHNS and SASEGT. The TCR was taken from a female patient in her 50s who had an allogeneic stem cell transplant from a related donor, so the T cells may come from the graft donor. Some clones in this sample may be carry-over from other donors' samples. The genes are TRBV6-1 and TRBJ1-5; a weak D match, TRBD1 (6 bases). The sequencing used PBMCs, collected 100 days after allogeneic stem cell transplant. The CDR3 region is CASSEMGLGGSQPQHF. The CDR3 DNA sequence: TGTGCCAGCAGTGAAATGGGATTGGGGGGCTCTCAGCCCCAGCATTTT.